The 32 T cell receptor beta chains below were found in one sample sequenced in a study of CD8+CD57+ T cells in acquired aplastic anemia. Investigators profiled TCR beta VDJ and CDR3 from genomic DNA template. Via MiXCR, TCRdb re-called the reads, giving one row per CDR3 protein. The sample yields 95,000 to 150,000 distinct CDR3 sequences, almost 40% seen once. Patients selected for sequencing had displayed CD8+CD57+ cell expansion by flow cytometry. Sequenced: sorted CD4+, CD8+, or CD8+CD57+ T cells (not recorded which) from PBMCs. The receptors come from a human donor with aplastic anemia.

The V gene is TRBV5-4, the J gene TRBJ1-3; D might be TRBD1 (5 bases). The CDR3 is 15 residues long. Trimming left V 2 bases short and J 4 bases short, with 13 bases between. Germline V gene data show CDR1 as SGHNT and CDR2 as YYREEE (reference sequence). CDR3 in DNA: TGTGCCAGCAGCTTAGAGCAGGGAGGGGGAAACACCATATATTTT. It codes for CASSLEQGGGNTIYF.

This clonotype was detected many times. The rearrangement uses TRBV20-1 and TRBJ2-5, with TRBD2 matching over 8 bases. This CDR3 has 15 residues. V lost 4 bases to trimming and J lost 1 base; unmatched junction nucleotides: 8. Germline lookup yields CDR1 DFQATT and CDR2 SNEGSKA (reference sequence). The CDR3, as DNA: TGCAGTGCTAATGGGGTAGCGGGGCTCCAAGAGACCCAGTACTTC. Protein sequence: CSANGVAGLQETQYF.

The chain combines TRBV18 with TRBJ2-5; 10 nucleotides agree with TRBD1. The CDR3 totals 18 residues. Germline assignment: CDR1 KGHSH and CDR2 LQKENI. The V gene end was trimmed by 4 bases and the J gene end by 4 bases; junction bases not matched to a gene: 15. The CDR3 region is CASSLETGGLGIGETQYF. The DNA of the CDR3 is TGTGCCAGCTCACTTGAGACAGGGGGCCTCGGGATTGGAGAGACCCAGTACTTC.

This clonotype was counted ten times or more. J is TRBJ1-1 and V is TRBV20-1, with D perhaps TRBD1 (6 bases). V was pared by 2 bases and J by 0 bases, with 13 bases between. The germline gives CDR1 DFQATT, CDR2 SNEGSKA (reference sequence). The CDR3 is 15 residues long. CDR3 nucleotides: TGCAGTGCTAGATATGCAGGGGCAATGAACACTGAAGCTTTCTTT. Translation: CSARYAGAMNTEAFF.

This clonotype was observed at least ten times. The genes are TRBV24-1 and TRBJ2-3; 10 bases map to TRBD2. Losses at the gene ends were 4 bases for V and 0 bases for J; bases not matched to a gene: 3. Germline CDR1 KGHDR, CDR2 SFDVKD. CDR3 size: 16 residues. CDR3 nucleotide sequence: TGTGCCACCAGTGAGTTACTAGCGGGGAGCACAGATACGCAGTATTTT. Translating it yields CATSELLAGSTDTQYF.

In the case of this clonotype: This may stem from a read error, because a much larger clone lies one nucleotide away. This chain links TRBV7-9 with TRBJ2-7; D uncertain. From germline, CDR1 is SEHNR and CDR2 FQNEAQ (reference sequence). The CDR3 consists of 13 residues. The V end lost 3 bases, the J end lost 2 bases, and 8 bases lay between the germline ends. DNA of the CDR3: TGTGCCAGCAGCTTCCCAGGACCCTACGAGCAGTACTTC. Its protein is CASSFPGPYEQYF.

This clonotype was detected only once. CDR3 amino acids: CASSRTGGIGEQFF. The CDR3 DNA reads TGTGCCAGCAGCCGCACAGGGGGCATCGGTGAGCAGTTCTTC. This sequence joins TRBV9 and TRBJ2-1, with 9 nucleotides matching TRBD1. This CDR3 is 14 amino acids long. Looked up from germline, CDR1 is SGDLS and CDR2 is YYNGEE. V trimming: 4 bases; J trimming: 9 bases; junction bases outside the gene matches: 8.

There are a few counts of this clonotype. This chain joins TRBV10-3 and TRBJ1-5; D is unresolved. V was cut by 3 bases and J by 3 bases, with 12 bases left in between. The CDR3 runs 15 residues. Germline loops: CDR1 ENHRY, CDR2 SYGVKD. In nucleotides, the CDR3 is TGTGCCATCAGTGAAAAGGGCAGTAACAATCAGCCCCAGCATTTT. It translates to CAISEKGSNNQPQHF.

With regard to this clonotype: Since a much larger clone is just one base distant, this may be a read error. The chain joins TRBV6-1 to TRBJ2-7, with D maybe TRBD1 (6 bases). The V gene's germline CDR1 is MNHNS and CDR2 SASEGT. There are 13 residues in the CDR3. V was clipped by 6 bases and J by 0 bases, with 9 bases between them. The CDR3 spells CASRDSRSYEQYV. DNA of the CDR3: TGTGCCAGCAGGGACAGCCGCTCCTACGAGCAGTACGTC.

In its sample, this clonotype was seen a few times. CDR3 residues: CASSKGGPNTGELFF. Written as DNA, the CDR3 is TGTGCCAGCAGTAAGGGGGGTCCGAACACCGGGGAGCTGTTTTTT. The V call is TRBV12-3 or TRBV12-4, the J call TRBJ2-2, with D perhaps matching TRBD1 or TRBD2 (6 bases each). Trimming cost V 5 bases and J 0 bases, with 10 bases left between them. This CDR3 has 15 amino acids.

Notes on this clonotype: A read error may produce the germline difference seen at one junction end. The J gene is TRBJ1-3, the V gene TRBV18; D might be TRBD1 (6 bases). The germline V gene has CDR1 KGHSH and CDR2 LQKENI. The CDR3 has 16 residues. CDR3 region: CASSQSGTTSGDTIYF. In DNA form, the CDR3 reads TGTGCCAGCTCACAGTCCGGGACAACTTCTGGAGACACCATATATTTT.

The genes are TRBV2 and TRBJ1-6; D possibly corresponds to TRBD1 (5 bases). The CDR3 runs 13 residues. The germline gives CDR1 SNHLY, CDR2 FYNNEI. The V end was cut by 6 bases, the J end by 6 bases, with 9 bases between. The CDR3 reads CASSRDGNSPLHF. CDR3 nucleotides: TGTGCCAGCAGCCGGGACGGTAATTCACCCCTCCACTTT.

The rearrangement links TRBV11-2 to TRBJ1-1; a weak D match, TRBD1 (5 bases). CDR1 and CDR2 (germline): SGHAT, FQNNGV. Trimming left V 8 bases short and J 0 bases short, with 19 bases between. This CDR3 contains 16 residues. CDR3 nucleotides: TGTGCCAGCTCACTACCCTGGGGGGGATTGAACACTGAAGCTTTCTTT. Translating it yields CASSLPWGGLNTEAFF.

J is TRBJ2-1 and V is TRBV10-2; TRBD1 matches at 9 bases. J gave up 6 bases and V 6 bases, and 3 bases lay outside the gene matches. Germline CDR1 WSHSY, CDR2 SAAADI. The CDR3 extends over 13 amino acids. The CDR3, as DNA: TGCGCCAGCAGGGGGACAGGGTTCAATGAGCAGTTCTTC. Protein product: CASRGTGFNEQFF.

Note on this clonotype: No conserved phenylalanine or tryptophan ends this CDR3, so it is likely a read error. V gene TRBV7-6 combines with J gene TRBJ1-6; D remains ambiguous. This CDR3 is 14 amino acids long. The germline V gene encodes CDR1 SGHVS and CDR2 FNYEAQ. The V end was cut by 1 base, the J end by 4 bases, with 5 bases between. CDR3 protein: CASSLGNYNSPLHS. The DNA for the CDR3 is TGTGCCAGCAGCTTAGGGAATTATAATTCACCCCTCCACTCT.

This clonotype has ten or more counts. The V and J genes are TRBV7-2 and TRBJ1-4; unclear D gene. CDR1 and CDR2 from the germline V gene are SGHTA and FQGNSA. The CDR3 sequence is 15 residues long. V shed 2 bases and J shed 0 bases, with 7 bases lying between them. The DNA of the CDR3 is TGTGCCAGCAGCTTATACCTTGCAACTAATGAAAAACTGTTTTTT. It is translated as CASSLYLATNEKLFF.

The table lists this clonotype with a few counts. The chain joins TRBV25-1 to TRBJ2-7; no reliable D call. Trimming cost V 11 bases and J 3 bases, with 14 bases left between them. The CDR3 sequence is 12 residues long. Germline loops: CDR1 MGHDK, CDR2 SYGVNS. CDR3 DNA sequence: TGTGCCCGCCGTGGACCTTACTACGAGCAGTACTTC. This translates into CARRGPYYEQYF.

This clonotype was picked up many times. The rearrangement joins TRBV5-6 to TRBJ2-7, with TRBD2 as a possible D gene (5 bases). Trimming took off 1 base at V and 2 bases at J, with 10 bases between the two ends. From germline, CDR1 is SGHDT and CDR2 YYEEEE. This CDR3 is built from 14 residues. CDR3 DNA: TGTGCCAGCAGCTTGCTCGGGGAGACCTACGAGCAGTACGTC. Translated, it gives CASSLLGETYEQYV.

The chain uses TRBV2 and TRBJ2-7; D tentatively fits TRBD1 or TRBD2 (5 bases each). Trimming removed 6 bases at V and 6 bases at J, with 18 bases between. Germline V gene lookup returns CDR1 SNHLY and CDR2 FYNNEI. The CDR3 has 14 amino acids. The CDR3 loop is CASSRYGGSFEQYF. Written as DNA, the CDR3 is TGTGCCAGCAGCCGCTATGGGGGATCGTTCGAGCAGTACTTC.

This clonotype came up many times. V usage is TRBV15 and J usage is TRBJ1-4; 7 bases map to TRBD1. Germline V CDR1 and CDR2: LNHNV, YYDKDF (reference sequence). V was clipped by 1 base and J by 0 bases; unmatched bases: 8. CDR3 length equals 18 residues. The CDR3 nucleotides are TGTGCCACCAGCAGAGGAACCGGGACAGCTGCAACTAATGAAAAACTGTTTTTT. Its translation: CATSRGTGTAATNEKLFF.

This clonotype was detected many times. The DNA for the CDR3 is TGCGCCAGCAGCTTGGATCTAGCGGGGCACCAGTACTTC. Translating gives CASSLDLAGHQYF. This chain connects TRBV5-1 to TRBJ2-5, with TRBD2 matching over 9 bases. Germline CDR1 and CDR2: SGHRS and YFSETQ. V shed 0 bases and J 10 bases; nucleotides not matched to a gene: 4. The CDR3 has 13 amino acids. The entire variable domain, with the rest obtained from reference TRBV5-1 and TRBJ2-5, is as follows: KAGVTQTPRYLIKTRGQQVTLSCSPISGHRSVSWYQQTPGQGLQFLFEYFSETQRNKGNFPGRFSGRQFSNSRSEMNVSTLELGDSALYLCASSLDLAGHQYFGPGTRLLVL.

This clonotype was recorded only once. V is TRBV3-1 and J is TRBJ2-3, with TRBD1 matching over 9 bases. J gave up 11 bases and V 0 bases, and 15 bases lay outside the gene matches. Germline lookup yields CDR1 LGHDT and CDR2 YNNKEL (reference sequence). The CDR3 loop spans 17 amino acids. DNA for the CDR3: TGTGCCAGCAGCCAAGATGTGGGACAGGGTTGGTCCCGGGGGCAGTATTTT. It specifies CASSQDVGQGWSRGQYF.

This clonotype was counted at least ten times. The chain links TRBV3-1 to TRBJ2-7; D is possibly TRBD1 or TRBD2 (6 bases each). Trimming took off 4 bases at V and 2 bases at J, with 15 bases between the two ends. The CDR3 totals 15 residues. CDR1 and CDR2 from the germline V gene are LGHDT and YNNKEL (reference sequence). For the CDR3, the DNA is TGTGCCAGCAGCCTCGGCGAGGGGGGCCCCTACGAGCAGTACTTC. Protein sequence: CASSLGEGGPYEQYF.

Written as DNA, the CDR3 is TGTGCCAGCAGCTCGAGCTTGGACCGGGGCCTGTACAATGAGCAGTTCTTC. Translated, it gives CASSSSLDRGLYNEQFF. The V and J genes are TRBV11-2 and TRBJ2-1; the D gene could be TRBD1 or TRBD2 (5 bases each). Trimming took 4 bases from V and 4 from J, leaving 20 bases between them. The germline gives CDR1 SGHAT, CDR2 FQNNGV. CDR3 length: 17 amino acids. Variable domain in full (rest from reference TRBV11-2 and TRBJ2-1): EAGVAQSPRYKIIEKRQSVAFWCNPISGHATLYWYQQILGQGPKLLIQFQNNGVVDDSQLPKDRFSAERLKGVDSTLKIQPAKLEDSAVYLCASSSSLDRGLYNEQFFGPGTRLTVL.

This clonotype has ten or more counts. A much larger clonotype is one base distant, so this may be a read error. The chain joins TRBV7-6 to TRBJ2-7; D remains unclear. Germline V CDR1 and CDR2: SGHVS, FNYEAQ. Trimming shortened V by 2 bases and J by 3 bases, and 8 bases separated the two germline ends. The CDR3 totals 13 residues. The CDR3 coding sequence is TGTGCCAGCAGCTTATCGCCAGGCTACGAGCAGTACTTC. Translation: CASSLSPGYEQYF.

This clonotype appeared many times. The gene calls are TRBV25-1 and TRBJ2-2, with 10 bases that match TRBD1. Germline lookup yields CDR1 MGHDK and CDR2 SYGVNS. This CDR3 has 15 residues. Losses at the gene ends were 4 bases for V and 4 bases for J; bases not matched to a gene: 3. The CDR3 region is CASSGQGAGTGELFF. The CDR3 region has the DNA TGTGCCAGCAGTGGACAGGGGGCTGGCACCGGGGAGCTGTTTTTT. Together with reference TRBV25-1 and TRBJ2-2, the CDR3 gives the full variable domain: EADIYQTPRYLVIGTGKKITLECSQTMGHDKMYWYQQDPGMELHLIHYSYGVNSTEKGDLSSESTVSRIRTEHFPLTLESARPSHTSQYLCASSGQGAGTGELFFGEGSRLTVL.

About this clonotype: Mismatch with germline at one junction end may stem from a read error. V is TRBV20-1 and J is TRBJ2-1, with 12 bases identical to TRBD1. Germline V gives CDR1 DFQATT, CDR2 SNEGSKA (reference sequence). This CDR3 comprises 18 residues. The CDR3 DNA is TGCAGTGCTCCCCGGGACAGGGGGCGCGTTAACCCCTACAATGAGCTGTTCTTC. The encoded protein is CSAPRDRGRVNPYNELFF.

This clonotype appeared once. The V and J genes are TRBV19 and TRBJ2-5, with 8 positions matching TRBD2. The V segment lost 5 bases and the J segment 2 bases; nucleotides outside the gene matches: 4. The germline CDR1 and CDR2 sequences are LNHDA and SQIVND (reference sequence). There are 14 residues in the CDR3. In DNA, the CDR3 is TGTGCCAGTAGTGAGCGGGGGAGACAAGAGACCCAGTACTTC. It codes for CASSERGRQETQYF.

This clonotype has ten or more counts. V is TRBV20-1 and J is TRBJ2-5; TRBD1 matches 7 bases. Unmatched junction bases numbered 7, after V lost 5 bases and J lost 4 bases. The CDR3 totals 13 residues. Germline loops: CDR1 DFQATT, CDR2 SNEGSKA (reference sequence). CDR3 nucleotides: TGCAGTGCTCTGAGACAGGGATCAGAGACCCAGTACTTC. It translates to CSALRQGSETQYF.

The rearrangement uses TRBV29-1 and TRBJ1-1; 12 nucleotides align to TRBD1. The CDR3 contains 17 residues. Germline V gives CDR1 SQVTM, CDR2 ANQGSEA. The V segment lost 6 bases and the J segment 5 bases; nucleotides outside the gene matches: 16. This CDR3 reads CSVCPPRDRGRYTEAFF. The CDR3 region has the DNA TGCAGCGTCTGCCCCCCCCGGGACAGGGGGCGTTATACTGAAGCTTTCTTT.

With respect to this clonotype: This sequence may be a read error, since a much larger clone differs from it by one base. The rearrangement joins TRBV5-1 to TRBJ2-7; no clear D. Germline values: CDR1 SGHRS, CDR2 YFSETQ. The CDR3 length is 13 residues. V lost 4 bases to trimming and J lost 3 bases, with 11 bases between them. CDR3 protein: CASSEGPHYEQYF. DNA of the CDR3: TGCGCCAGCAGCGAAGGACCCCACTACGAGCAGTACTTC.

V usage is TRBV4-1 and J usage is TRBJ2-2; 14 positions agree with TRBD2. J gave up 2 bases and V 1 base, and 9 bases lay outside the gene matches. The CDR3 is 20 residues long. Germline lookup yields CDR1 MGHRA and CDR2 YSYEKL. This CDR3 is CASSQGTSGGPPFNTGELFF. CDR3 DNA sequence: TGCGCCAGCAGCCAAGGGACTAGCGGGGGGCCACCGTTCAACACCGGGGAGCTGTTTTTT.